The 24 T cell receptor beta chains below come from one sample, sequenced in a study of control samples from healthy donors and cancer patients. TCRdb keeps only in-frame clones here, not all; method: immunoSEQ multiplex PCR. The repertoire includes over 30,000 clones, 70% to 90% of them detected once, and roughly 1.6% sits in the top ten. Specimen: PBMCs. The receptors were gathered from a woman aged 40 to 49 with lung cancer.

This clone has a single count. The chain is built from TRBV4-1 and TRBJ2-3, with D perhaps matching TRBD1 or TRBD2 (5 bases each). Per germline, CDR1 MGHRA and CDR2 YSYEKL. Trimming left V 1 base short and J 3 bases short, with 8 bases between. CDR3 length equals 14 residues. The CDR3 loop is CASSQVEGTDTQYF. The CDR3 nucleotides are TGCGCCAGCAGCCAAGTAGAGGGGACAGATACGCAGTATTTT.

The chain carries TRBV7-3 and TRBJ2-5; D tentatively fits TRBD1 or TRBD2 (7 bases each). Trimming took off 4 bases at V and 3 bases at J, with 15 bases between the two ends. CDR1 SGHTA and CDR2 FQGTGA come from the germline V gene. This CDR3 is 15 amino acids long. In DNA form, the CDR3 reads TGTGCCAGCAGCTATCAGGGGGGGAAAGAAGAGACCCAGTACTTC. Translated, it gives CASSYQGGKEETQYF. Filled out from reference TRBV7-3 and TRBJ2-5, the complete variable domain reads GAGVSQTPSNKVTEKGKYVELRCDPISGHTALYWYRQSLGQGPEFLIYFQGTGAADDSGLPNDRFFAVRPEGSVSTLKIQRTERGDSAVYLCASSYQGGKEETQYFGPGTRLLVL.

The genes are TRBV3-1 (or the pseudogene TRBV3-2) and TRBJ2-7, with a possible D match to TRBD2 (6 bases). The germline V gene encodes CDR1 LGHDT and CDR2 YNNKEL (reference sequence). There are 13 residues in the CDR3. Trimming cost V 3 bases and J 6 bases, with 12 bases left between them. In nucleotides, the CDR3 is TGTGCCAGCAGCCAGACGGGGGTAGGCGAGCAGTACTTC. Protein sequence: CASSQTGVGEQYF.

In this sample, this clone turned up once. For the CDR3, the DNA is TGTGCCAGCAGCCGGGGGCCTAGTGGGGGCTATGGCTACACCTTC. Its protein product is CASSRGPSGGYGYTF. The chain couples TRBV3-1 (or the pseudogene TRBV3-2) to TRBJ1-2; D is possibly TRBD1 (6 bases). Germline V gene sequence: CDR1 LGHDT, CDR2 YNNKEL (reference sequence). The length of the CDR3 is 15 residues. The V and J ends lost 4 bases and 4 bases respectively, with 16 bases between them.

This rearrangement joins TRBV5-1 to TRBJ1-6, with TRBD1 as a possible D gene (5 bases). The CDR3 sequence is 15 residues long. The germline CDR1 and CDR2 sequences are SGHRS and YFSETQ. Trimming took 4 bases from V and 6 from J, leaving 14 bases between them. The CDR3 bases are TGCGCCAGCAGCCCGCGGGACGACCTTAATTCACCCCTCCACTTT. It translates to CASSPRDDLNSPLHF.

V gene TRBV9 combines with J gene TRBJ1-2, with D unclear. V was pared by 0 bases and J by 7 bases, with 13 bases between. The CDR3 totals 14 residues. From germline, CDR1 is SGDLS and CDR2 YYNGEE. This CDR3 is CASSVGPTSSGYTF. CDR3 sequence (DNA): TGTGCCAGCAGCGTAGGGCCAACGAGTAGTGGCTACACCTTC.

This chain joins TRBV28 and TRBJ1-5; D is ambiguous. The V gene's germline CDR1 is MDHEN and CDR2 SYDVKM. V was clipped by 2 bases and J by 0 bases, with 11 bases between them. The CDR3 contains 16 residues. The CDR3 reads CASSLVQLGSNQPQHF. The CDR3 DNA sequence: TGTGCCAGCAGTTTAGTCCAATTAGGTAGCAATCAGCCCCAGCATTTT.

V is TRBV7-9 and J is TRBJ1-2; TRBD1 is a possible D gene (5 bases). The V and J ends lost 5 bases and 4 bases respectively, with 14 bases between them. Germline loops: CDR1 SEHNR, CDR2 FQNEAQ (reference sequence). The CDR3 has 14 amino acids. The CDR3 DNA follows: TGTGCCAGCAGCCCCGGGGGGGAGGGCTATGGCTACACCTTC. Its protein product is CASSPGGEGYGYTF.

The chain couples TRBV3-1 (or the pseudogene TRBV3-2) to TRBJ2-1, with unresolved D. The V end was cut by 7 bases, the J end by 7 bases, with 8 bases between. CDR1 is LGHDT, CDR2 YNNKEL, per germline (reference sequence). The CDR3 runs to 11 residues. The CDR3 DNA sequence: TGTGCCAGCAAGGGTTGGAATGAGCAGTTCTTC. Its protein is CASKGWNEQFF.

The chain couples TRBV18 to TRBJ2-4; D assignment may be TRBD1 or TRBD2 (5 bases each). Between the trimmed V and J ends, which lost 2 bases and 7 bases, there was a span of 12 bases. Germline loops: CDR1 KGHSH, CDR2 LQKENI. This CDR3 is 14 amino acids long. The CDR3 bases are TGTGCCAGCTCACCAGGGACGGACTCTAACATTCAGTACTTC. As protein: CASSPGTDSNIQYF. Drawing the rest from reference TRBV18 and TRBJ2-4, the complete variable domain is NAGVMQNPRHLVRRRGQEARLRCSPMKGHSHVYWYRQLPEEGLKFMVYLQKENIIDESGMPKERFSAEFPKEGPSILRIQQVVRGDSAAYFCASSPGTDSNIQYFGAGTRLSVL.

The chain joins TRBV4-3 to TRBJ1-1; D is ambiguous. Germline V gene sequence: CDR1 LGHNA, CDR2 YSLEER. The CDR3 runs 15 residues. V lost 6 bases and J lost 0, with 14 bases in between. CDR3 amino acids: CASRLGSDLNTEAFF. CDR3 bases: TGCGCCAGCAGGCTAGGGAGCGATTTGAACACTGAAGCTTTCTTT.

This chain links TRBV7-6 with TRBJ2-2; TRBD2 is a possible D gene (5 bases). Per germline, CDR1 SGHVS and CDR2 FNYEAQ. The germline V and J ends were trimmed by 2 bases and 1 base, with 11 bases remaining between them. The CDR3 is 16 amino acids. CDR3 in amino acids: CASSLSGGWNTGELFF. The CDR3 bases are TGTGCCAGCAGCTTATCAGGAGGATGGAACACCGGGGAGCTGTTTTTT.

V is TRBV4-1 and J is TRBJ1-5; no firm D call. Trimming removed 0 bases at V and 6 bases at J, with 9 bases between. The germline V gene encodes CDR1 MGHRA and CDR2 YSYEKL. The CDR3 is 14 amino acids. The CDR3 region is CASSQDLRPQPQHF. The DNA for the CDR3 is TGCGCCAGCAGCCAAGATTTAAGGCCTCAGCCCCAGCATTTT.

The V and J genes are TRBV6-5 and TRBJ2-3; TRBD2 matches at 8 bases. V gave up 2 bases and J gave up 0 bases; unmatched junction bases: 4. Germline CDR1 MNHEY, CDR2 SVGAGI. This CDR3 is 16 amino acids long. CDR3 coding DNA: TGTGCCAGCAGTTACAGACTAGCGCCGAGCACAGATACGCAGTATTTT. It specifies CASSYRLAPSTDTQYF.

In its sample, this clone was seen a few times. V is TRBV9 and J is TRBJ2-5, with D unclear. Trimming took 2 bases from V and 1 from J, leaving 9 bases between them. This CDR3 has 14 residues. CDR1 and CDR2 from the germline V gene are SGDLS and YYNGEE. Here the CDR3 reads CASSVGSLQETQYF. The CDR3 DNA follows: TGTGCCAGCAGCGTGGGCAGTCTCCAAGAGACCCAGTACTTC.

The chain recombines TRBV5-1 with TRBJ1-1; 7 bases agree with TRBD1. There are 14 residues in the CDR3. Looked up from germline, CDR1 is SGHRS and CDR2 is YFSETQ. Unmatched junction bases numbered 4, after V lost 0 bases and J lost 5 bases. CDR3 sequence: CASSLGAGGTEAFF. For the CDR3, the DNA is TGCGCCAGCAGCTTGGGGGCAGGGGGAACTGAAGCTTTCTTT.

The CDR3 spells CASSLLGNEQFF. DNA of the CDR3: TGTGCCAGCAGTTTATTGGGCAATGAGCAGTTCTTC. The chain recombines TRBV27 with TRBJ2-1; no clear D. Trimming removed 1 base at V and 6 bases at J, with 4 bases between. CDR3 length: 12 residues. Germline V gives CDR1 MNHEY, CDR2 SMNVEV (reference sequence).

The genes are TRBV5-5 and TRBJ1-1, with D unresolved. V was cut by 0 bases and J by 5 bases, with 8 bases left in between. CDR1 and CDR2 from the germline V gene are SGHKS and YYEKEE (reference sequence). The CDR3 contains 13 residues. The CDR3 DNA is TGTGCCAGCAGCTTGGCCGAAAGGACTGAAGCTTTCTTT. Translating gives CASSLAERTEAFF.

The chain recombines TRBV5-4 with TRBJ2-3; D is undetermined. Germline V gene data show CDR1 as SGHNT and CDR2 as YYREEE (reference sequence). The V end was cut by 3 bases, the J end by 1 base, with 6 bases between. The CDR3 has 13 residues. The CDR3 is CASSSFGTDTQYF. The CDR3 DNA follows: TGTGCCAGCAGCTCCTTTGGCACAGATACGCAGTATTTT. The whole variable domain, filled in from reference TRBV5-4 and TRBJ2-3, reads ETGVTQSPTHLIKTRGQQVTLRCSSQSGHNTVSWYQQALGQGPQFIFQYYREEENGRGNFPPRFSGLQFPNYSSELNVNALELDDSALYLCASSSFGTDTQYFGPGTRLTVL.

The chain is built from TRBV28 and TRBJ2-2; D call uncertain. Germline loops: CDR1 MDHEN, CDR2 SYDVKM. Trimming took off 7 bases at V and 1 base at J, with 10 bases between the two ends. The CDR3 spans 14 residues. In DNA form, the CDR3 reads TGTGCCAGCACCCTAGGGCTGAACACCGGGGAGCTGTTTTTT. Protein sequence: CASTLGLNTGELFF.

The genes are TRBV2 and TRBJ1-4, with D hard to call. Germline V gene data show CDR1 as SNHLY and CDR2 as FYNNEI. Between the trimmed V and J ends, which lost 0 bases and 11 bases, there was a span of 7 bases. This CDR3 spans 12 amino acids. CDR3 bases: TGTGCCAGCAGTGAAGCCGCGTGGAAACTGTTTTTT. It encodes CASSEAAWKLFF. The full variable domain, rest sourced from reference TRBV2 and TRBJ1-4, is EPEVTQTPSHQVTQMGQEVILRCVPISNHLYFYWYRQILGQKVEFLVSFYNNEISEKSEIFDDQFSVERPDGSNFTLKIRSTKLEDSAMYFCASSEAAWKLFFGSGTQLSVL.

The rearrangement links TRBV3-1 (or the pseudogene TRBV3-2) to TRBJ2-2; TRBD1 agrees at 10 bases. The CDR3 is made up of 15 amino acids. The V gene's germline CDR1 is LGHDT and CDR2 YNNKEL (reference sequence). V lost 8 bases and J lost 5; bases outside the gene matches: 8. In DNA, the CDR3 is TGTGCCAGCGGGAAAGGGGGACAGGGGACCGGGGAGCTGTTTTTT. Its translation: CASGKGGQGTGELFF.

J is TRBJ1-2 and V is TRBV18, with TRBD1 matching 8 bases. The CDR3 spans 14 residues. Per germline, CDR1 KGHSH and CDR2 LQKENI. V lost 0 bases, J lost 7 bases, and 4 bases stayed unmatched. This chain's CDR3 is CASSPPWTGSGYTF. CDR3 nucleotides: TGTGCCAGCTCACCACCCTGGACAGGGTCTGGCTACACCTTC.

This sequence joins TRBV28 and TRBJ2-4; TRBD2 might be the D (5 bases). The CDR3 totals 16 residues. The germline V and J ends were trimmed by 6 bases and 2 bases, with 17 bases remaining between them. Germline V gives CDR1 MDHEN, CDR2 SYDVKM. This CDR3 is CASRPPGADSKNIQYF. The CDR3 DNA is TGTGCCAGCAGGCCCCCCGGAGCGGATTCCAAAAACATTCAGTACTTC.